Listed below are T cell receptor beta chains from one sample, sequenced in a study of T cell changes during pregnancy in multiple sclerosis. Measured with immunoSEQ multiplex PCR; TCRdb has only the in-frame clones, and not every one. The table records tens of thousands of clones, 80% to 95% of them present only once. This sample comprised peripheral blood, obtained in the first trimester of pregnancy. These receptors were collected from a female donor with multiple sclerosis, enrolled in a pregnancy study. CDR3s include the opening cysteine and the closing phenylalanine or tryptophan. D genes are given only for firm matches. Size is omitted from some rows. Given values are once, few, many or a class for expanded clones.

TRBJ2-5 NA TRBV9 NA TGTGCCAGCAGCGTTGGACAGAACCAAGAGACCCAGTACTTC CASSVGQNQETQYF
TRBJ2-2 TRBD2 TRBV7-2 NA TGTGCCAGCAGCCCGGGGGGGGAGAGAGACCCCGGGGAGCTGTTTTTT CASSPGGERDPGELFF
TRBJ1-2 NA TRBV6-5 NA TGTGCCAGCAGTCTCATAAAACAGGGTGGTAATGGCTACACCTTC CASSLIKQGGNGYTF
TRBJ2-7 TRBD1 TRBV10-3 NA TGTGCCATCAGTGGGGGACAGGGCGAGCAGTACTTC CAISGGQGEQYF
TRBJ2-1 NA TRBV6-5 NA TGTGCCAGCAGTTACTCGACGGGCAGGGCCGAGCAGTTCTTC CASSYSTGRAEQFF
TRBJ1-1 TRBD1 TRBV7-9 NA TGTGCCAGCAGGCGCACAGGGGGAGACACTGAAGCTTTCTTT CASRRTGGDTEAFF
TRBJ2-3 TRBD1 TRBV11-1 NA TGTGCCAGCAGCCCTAGACAGGGGACTCGCACAGATACGCAGTATTTT CASSPRQGTRTDTQYF
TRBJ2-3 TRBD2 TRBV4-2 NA TGTGCCAGCAGCCAAGATTCCCGGACTAGCGGGAGGTACGGCGGCACAGATACGCAGTATTTT CASSQDSRTSGRYGGTDTQYF
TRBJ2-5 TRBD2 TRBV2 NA TGTGCCAGCAGCGAATTTATGGGGGGGAAAGAGACCCAGTACTTC CASSEFMGGKETQYF
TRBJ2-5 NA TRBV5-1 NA TGCGCCAGCCTTGGAGCAGCCCAAGAGACCCAGTACTTC CASLGAAQETQYF
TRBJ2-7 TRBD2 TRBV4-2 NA TGTGCCAGCAGCCAAGCCGGACCGGGAGGGAACGAGCAGTACTTC CASSQAGPGGNEQYF
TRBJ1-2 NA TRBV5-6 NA TGTGCCAGCAGCTTGGCTAGCTCTCCGGGCTACACCTTC CASSLASSPGYTF
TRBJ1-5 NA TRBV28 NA TGTGCCAGCAGTTCTACTGCCGCGGGGAAGCATTTT CASSSTAAGKHF
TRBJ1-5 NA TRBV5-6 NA TGTGCCAGCAGCTTGGGGACCGGGGGGCCCCAGCATTTT CASSLGTGGPQHF
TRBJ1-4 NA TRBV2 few TGTGCCAGCAGCGACGAACAGGTTCATAATGAAAAACTGTTTTTT CASSDEQVHNEKLFF
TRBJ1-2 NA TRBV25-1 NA TGTGCCAGCAGTGAATTAATTCCAGGGGATAACTATGGCTACACCTTC CASSELIPGDNYGYTF
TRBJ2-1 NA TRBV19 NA TGTGCCAGTAGTTTTCAGGTTAGCGGAGGAGGTCCACATGAGCAGTTCTTC CASSFQVSGGGPHEQFF
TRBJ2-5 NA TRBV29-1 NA TGCAGCGTTACCCCGGGAGACCAAGAGACCCAGTACTTC CSVTPGDQETQYF
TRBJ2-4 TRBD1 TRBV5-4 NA TGTGCCAGCAGCGCGGGACAGGGGGCGGAAGACATTCAGTACTTC CASSAGQGAEDIQYF
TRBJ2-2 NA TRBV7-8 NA TGTGCCAGCAGCTTAGGGGGCGGGACCGACACCGGGGAGCTGTTTTTT CASSLGGGTDTGELFF
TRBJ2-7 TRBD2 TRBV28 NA TGTGCCAGCAGACTAGCGGGAGGTTCCTACGAGCAGTACTTC CASRLAGGSYEQYF
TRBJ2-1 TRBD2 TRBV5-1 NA TGCGCCAGCAGCCGTGGACTAGCTACCAGCTCCTACAATGAGCAGTTCTTC CASSRGLATSSYNEQFF